Listed below are T cell receptor beta chains from one sample, sequenced in a study of monozygotic twins with cystic fibrosis. TCRdb's copy holds only in-frame clones and misses some; the assay was immunoSEQ multiplex PCR. The repertoire holds 9,500 to 10,000 clones, with about 98% as singletons. The sequenced sample was blood. The receptor source for this set is a girl between 2 and 10 years old with cystic fibrosis. CDR3s include the opening cysteine and the closing phenylalanine or tryptophan. A D gene is named only where the DNA matches it firmly. Rows may omit the clone size; those that give it use once, few, many or a size class.

d_call: TRBD2
clone_size: .
j_call: TRBJ2-2
v_call: TRBV19
cdr3_aa: CASRGTSEAGELFF
cdr3_nt: TGTGCCAGTAGAGGGACTAGCGAGGCCGGGGAGCTGTTTTTT

d_call: .
clone_size: .
j_call: TRBJ1-1
v_call: TRBV5-1
cdr3_aa: CASSRDGNTEAFF
cdr3_nt: TGCGCCAGCAGTCGGGACGGGAACACTGAAGCTTTCTTT

d_call: .
clone_size: .
j_call: TRBJ1-4
v_call: TRBV7-8
cdr3_aa: CASSPPSEKLFF
cdr3_nt: TGTGCCAGCAGCCCGCCCAGCGAAAAACTGTTTTTT

d_call: .
clone_size: .
j_call: TRBJ1-2
v_call: TRBV7-2
cdr3_aa: CASTYSKEVHYGYTF
cdr3_nt: TGTGCCAGCACCTACTCGAAGGAGGTTCACTATGGCTACACCTTC

d_call: TRBD2
clone_size: .
j_call: TRBJ2-1
v_call: TRBV9
cdr3_aa: CASSVGVPGWGLPYNEQFF
cdr3_nt: TGTGCCAGCAGCGTAGGGGTTCCGGGGTGGGGACTACCCTACAATGAGCAGTTCTTC

d_call: TRBD1
clone_size: .
j_call: TRBJ2-1
v_call: TRBV10-1
cdr3_aa: CASSERGQGFVNEQFF
cdr3_nt: TGCGCCAGCAGTGAGAGGGGACAGGGTTTTGTCAATGAGCAGTTCTTC

d_call: .
clone_size: .
j_call: TRBJ2-2
v_call: TRBV27
cdr3_aa: CASSLGEAGPIGGELFF
cdr3_nt: TGTGCCAGCAGTTTGGGTGAGGCAGGGCCAATTGGCGGGGAGCTGTTTTTT

d_call: .
clone_size: .
j_call: TRBJ2-6
v_call: TRBV6-1
cdr3_aa: CASSETGTSSGANVLTF
cdr3_nt: TGTGCCAGCAGTGAGACCGGGACCTCCTCTGGGGCCAACGTCCTGACTTTC

d_call: .
clone_size: .
j_call: TRBJ2-5
v_call: TRBV4-1
cdr3_aa: CASSQESFSGGETQYF
cdr3_nt: TGCGCCAGCAGCCAAGAGTCGTTCAGTGGTGGAGAGACCCAGTACTTC

d_call: .
clone_size: .
j_call: TRBJ1-2
v_call: TRBV25-1
cdr3_aa: CASSEWKGDLNYGYTF
cdr3_nt: TGTGCCAGCAGTGAATGGAAGGGGGACCTTAACTATGGCTACACCTTC

d_call: TRBD2
clone_size: .
j_call: TRBJ2-7
v_call: TRBV5-4
cdr3_aa: CASSLDGEGEQYF
cdr3_nt: TGTGCCAGCAGCTTGGATGGGGAGGGAGAGCAGTACTTC

d_call: .
clone_size: once
j_call: TRBJ2-7
v_call: TRBV7-9
cdr3_aa: CASSLGWGNEQYF
cdr3_nt: TGTGCCAGCAGCTTAGGCTGGGGCAACGAGCAGTACTTC

d_call: .
clone_size: .
j_call: TRBJ2-7
v_call: TRBV4-1
cdr3_aa: CASSQVTGEGEQYF
cdr3_nt: TGCGCCAGCAGCCAAGTAACGGGAGAAGGGGAGCAGTACTTC

d_call: TRBD1
clone_size: .
j_call: TRBJ1-1
v_call: TRBV30
cdr3_aa: CAWSVNRGAEITEAFF
cdr3_nt: TGTGCCTGGAGTGTCAACAGGGGCGCAGAGATCACTGAAGCTTTCTTT

d_call: TRBD2
clone_size: .
j_call: TRBJ2-7
v_call: TRBV18
cdr3_aa: CASSPSPAGGHEQYF
cdr3_nt: TGTGCCAGCTCACCATCTCCAGCGGGAGGGCACGAGCAGTACTTC

d_call: TRBD1
clone_size: .
j_call: TRBJ1-4
v_call: TRBV5-1
cdr3_aa: CASSILPDREEKLFF
cdr3_nt: TGCGCCAGCAGCATCCTTCCGGACAGGGAGGAAAAACTGTTTTTT

d_call: .
clone_size: .
j_call: TRBJ2-1
v_call: TRBV7-9
cdr3_aa: CASSLGISSGASSYNEQFF
cdr3_nt: TGTGCCAGCAGCTTAGGGATATCGAGCGGCGCTAGCTCCTACAATGAGCAGTTCTTC

d_call: TRBD2
clone_size: .
j_call: TRBJ2-5
v_call: TRBV4-2
cdr3_aa: CASSQDPTSGRSTETQYF
cdr3_nt: TGTGCCAGCAGCCAAGATCCAACTAGCGGGAGATCGACAGAGACCCAGTACTTC

d_call: .
clone_size: .
j_call: TRBJ2-5
v_call: TRBV5-4
cdr3_aa: CASGKEAQYF
cdr3_nt: TGTGCCAGCGGCAAAGAGGCCCAGTACTTC

d_call: .
clone_size: .
j_call: TRBJ1-3
v_call: TRBV19
cdr3_aa: CASSSTGPSGNTIYF
cdr3_nt: TGTGCCAGTAGTTCTACAGGCCCCTCTGGAAACACCATATATTTT

d_call: .
clone_size: .
j_call: TRBJ2-7
v_call: TRBV5-1
cdr3_aa: CASSFLGTVSYEQYF
cdr3_nt: TGCGCCAGCAGCTTCCTGGGGACGGTATCCTACGAGCAGTACTTC

d_call: .
clone_size: once
j_call: TRBJ1-2
v_call: TRBV14
cdr3_aa: CASSPVSNYGYTF
cdr3_nt: TGTGCCAGCAGCCCAGTAAGCAACTATGGCTACACCTTC

d_call: .
clone_size: .
j_call: TRBJ2-1
v_call: TRBV7-2
cdr3_aa: CASTRGSYNEQFF
cdr3_nt: TGTGCCAGCACCCGGGGGTCTTACAATGAGCAGTTCTTC

d_call: TRBD1
clone_size: .
j_call: TRBJ1-4
v_call: TRBV15
cdr3_aa: CATSRASTGGQKLFF
cdr3_nt: TGTGCCACCAGCAGAGCGTCGACAGGGGGCCAAAAACTGTTTTTT

d_call: .
clone_size: .
j_call: TRBJ2-1
v_call: TRBV13
cdr3_aa: CASSFRDRNEQFF
cdr3_nt: TGTGCCAGCAGCTTCCGGGACCGCAATGAGCAGTTCTTC

d_call: .
clone_size: .
j_call: TRBJ1-2
v_call: TRBV4-2
cdr3_aa: CASSQVPALADGYTF
cdr3_nt: TGTGCCAGCAGCCAAGTGCCAGCCCTGGCCGATGGCTACACCTTC

d_call: .
clone_size: .
j_call: TRBJ1-3
v_call: TRBV5-1
cdr3_aa: CASSSGAYSGNTIYF
cdr3_nt: TGCGCCAGCAGCTCGGGGGCCTACTCTGGAAACACCATATATTTT

d_call: .
clone_size: .
j_call: TRBJ1-1
v_call: TRBV6-6
cdr3_aa: CASTRGQTEAFF
cdr3_nt: TGTGCCAGCACCAGAGGACAGACTGAAGCTTTCTTT

d_call: .
clone_size: once
j_call: TRBJ2-7
v_call: TRBV19
cdr3_aa: CASSTITRFSYEQYF
cdr3_nt: TGTGCCAGTAGTACTATTACCCGGTTCTCCTACGAGCAGTACTTC

d_call: .
clone_size: .
j_call: TRBJ2-5
v_call: TRBV7-9
cdr3_aa: CASSWSGAKETQYF
cdr3_nt: TGTGCCAGCAGCTGGAGTGGGGCTAAAGAGACCCAGTACTTC

d_call: .
clone_size: .
j_call: TRBJ1-5
v_call: TRBV5-4
cdr3_aa: CASSLAGANQPQHF
cdr3_nt: TGTGCCAGCAGCTTGGCCGGGGCTAATCAGCCCCAGCATTTT

d_call: .
clone_size: .
j_call: TRBJ1-5
v_call: TRBV2
cdr3_aa: CASSEIQLQPQHF
cdr3_nt: TGTGCCAGCAGTGAAATACAATTGCAGCCCCAGCATTTT

d_call: .
clone_size: .
j_call: TRBJ1-1
v_call: TRBV5-1
cdr3_aa: CASSPGGVTEAFF
cdr3_nt: TGCGCCAGCAGCCCTGGAGGAGTCACTGAAGCTTTCTTT

d_call: .
clone_size: .
j_call: TRBJ2-1
v_call: TRBV5-5
cdr3_aa: CASSSRKGTHYNEQFF
cdr3_nt: TGTGCCAGCAGTTCAAGGAAGGGGACTCACTACAATGAGCAGTTCTTC

d_call: TRBD1
clone_size: once
j_call: TRBJ2-5
v_call: TRBV11-2
cdr3_aa: CASSSGTVPETQYF
cdr3_nt: TGTGCCAGCAGCTCCGGGACAGTTCCAGAGACCCAGTACTTC

d_call: .
clone_size: .
j_call: TRBJ1-2
v_call: TRBV4-1
cdr3_aa: CASSTGGQGAYGYTF
cdr3_nt: TGCGCCAGCAGCACGGGGGGGCAGGGAGCCTATGGCTACACCTTC

d_call: TRBD2
clone_size: .
j_call: TRBJ2-7
v_call: TRBV18
cdr3_aa: CASSPTPGLAGVYEQYF
cdr3_nt: TGTGCCAGCTCACCAACACCGGGACTAGCGGGGGTCTACGAGCAGTACTTC

d_call: .
clone_size: .
j_call: TRBJ2-3
v_call: TRBV6-1
cdr3_aa: CASSPMDTQYF
cdr3_nt: TGTGCCAGCAGTCCAATGGATACGCAGTATTTT

d_call: .
clone_size: .
j_call: TRBJ1-1
v_call: TRBV30
cdr3_aa: CAWSSARTPMNTEAFF
cdr3_nt: TGTGCCTGGAGTTCGGCACGGACTCCTATGAACACTGAAGCTTTCTTT

d_call: TRBD2
clone_size: .
j_call: TRBJ2-1
v_call: TRBV10-3
cdr3_aa: CASLGSGGNEQFF
cdr3_nt: TGTGCGAGCCTGGGTAGCGGGGGGAATGAGCAGTTCTTC

d_call: .
clone_size: .
j_call: TRBJ2-7
v_call: TRBV28
cdr3_aa: CASSLSWKRDYEQYF
cdr3_nt: TGTGCCAGCAGTTTATCTTGGAAAAGGGACTACGAGCAGTACTTC

d_call: TRBD1
clone_size: .
j_call: TRBJ2-2
v_call: TRBV18
cdr3_aa: CASSPLRGHTGELFF
cdr3_nt: TGTGCCAGCTCACCACTTAGGGGGCACACCGGGGAGCTGTTTTTT

d_call: .
clone_size: once
j_call: TRBJ1-1
v_call: TRBV18
cdr3_aa: CASSPEQGNEAFF
cdr3_nt: TGTGCCAGCTCACCAGAGCAGGGTAATGAAGCTTTCTTT

d_call: .
clone_size: .
j_call: TRBJ1-2
v_call: TRBV6-5
cdr3_aa: CASSYSISGFNYGYTF
cdr3_nt: TGTGCCAGCAGTTACTCGATATCGGGGTTTAACTATGGCTACACCTTC

d_call: .
clone_size: .
j_call: TRBJ2-7
v_call: TRBV10-3
cdr3_aa: CAISEGVAYEQYF
cdr3_nt: TGTGCCATCAGTGAGGGGGTGGCCTACGAGCAGTACTTC

d_call: .
clone_size: .
j_call: TRBJ1-1
v_call: TRBV18
cdr3_aa: CASSHAVNPSEGFF
cdr3_nt: TGTGCCAGCTCACATGCCGTGAACCCCTCGGAAGGTTTCTTT

d_call: .
clone_size: .
j_call: TRBJ1-2
v_call: TRBV7-2
cdr3_aa: CASSSPRGTHGYTF
cdr3_nt: TGTGCCAGCAGCTCACCGAGGGGTACGCATGGCTACACCTTC

d_call: .
clone_size: .
j_call: TRBJ1-1
v_call: TRBV4-2
cdr3_aa: CASSQEGGAEAFF
cdr3_nt: TGTGCCAGCAGCCAAGAAGGTGGGGCTGAAGCTTTCTTT

d_call: TRBD1
clone_size: once
j_call: TRBJ1-1
v_call: TRBV2
cdr3_aa: CASSEDRGRVSPEAFF
cdr3_nt: TGTGCCAGCAGTGAGGACAGGGGGCGCGTTAGCCCTGAAGCTTTCTTT

d_call: .
clone_size: once
j_call: TRBJ1-2
v_call: TRBV28
cdr3_aa: CASSLLNYGYTF
cdr3_nt: TGTGCCAGCAGTTTATTAAACTATGGCTACACCTTC

d_call: .
clone_size: .
j_call: TRBJ1-2
v_call: TRBV9
cdr3_aa: CASSVEPGGDGYTF
cdr3_nt: TGTGCCAGCAGCGTAGAACCGGGGGGGGACGGCTACACCTTC

d_call: .
clone_size: .
j_call: TRBJ2-7
v_call: TRBV5-1
cdr3_aa: CASSGGYRASSSYEQYF
cdr3_nt: TGCGCCAGCAGCGGCGGGTACAGGGCTTCGAGCTCCTACGAGCAGTACTTC

d_call: .
clone_size: .
j_call: TRBJ2-2
v_call: TRBV4-2
cdr3_aa: CASSQEPSDTGELFF
cdr3_nt: TGTGCCAGCAGCCAAGAACCCTCGGACACCGGGGAGCTGTTTTTT

d_call: .
clone_size: .
j_call: TRBJ2-5
v_call: TRBV19
cdr3_aa: CASSPGRVETQYF
cdr3_nt: TGTGCCAGTAGCCCTGGGCGGGTCGAGACCCAGTACTTC